What follows describes a single T cell receptor beta chain. This sample stems from a study of shared clonotypes between healthy human individuals. Only Caucasian adults living in Nashville, Tennessee served as donors. Division of CD4+ cells produced a CD45RA+ naive subset and a CD45RA-negative memory subset. This was a deep-level run. Some clones are missing from TCRdb's copy, which holds only in-frame ones; the method was immunoSEQ multiplex PCR. The sample lists some 1.5 million clones, 95% to 99% occurring once. V was pared by 10 bases and J by 1 base, with 11 bases between. The germline V gene has CDR1 SNHLY and CDR2 FYNNEI. This CDR3 has 13 residues.

Sequenced input: naive CD4+ T cells sorted from blood. The subset here: CD45RA+ positively selected. This rearrangement joins TRBV2 to TRBJ2-1, with D perhaps TRBD2 (6 bases). The source is a man younger than 45 in good health. CDR3 loop: CAIRESSYNEQFF. For the CDR3, the DNA is TGTGCCATACGGGAGTCTTCCTACAATGAGCAGTTCTTC.